This TCR beta chain was captured in a study of CD8 T cells in ankylosing spondylitis. TCRdb called the 5' RACE reads again in MiXCR, with one record for every CDR3 protein. Of around 390,000 distinct CDR3 sequences detected, under 25% appear once; the ten largest clones hold 15% to 20%. Study-wide results and caveats: Clones linked with disease were CD8+ and fairly uncommon in the peripheral blood. What seemed typical of ankylosing spondylitis blood was a TCR beta motif built from several highly homologous variants.

Germline values: CDR1 MDHEN, CDR2 SYDVKM. Trimming stripped 6 bases from V and 5 bases from J, with 17 bases between. The CDR3 totals 15 residues. This clonotype was counted a few times. Its target is not known. The rearrangement uses TRBV28 and TRBJ2-1, with D possibly being TRBD2 (6 bases). The sequenced sample consisted of blood, either unsorted or a sorted T cell fraction (not recorded which). The TCR originated in a male donor with ankylosing spondylitis. The CDR3 sequence: CASRSPGLPNNEQFF. The DNA of the CDR3 is TGTGCCAGCAGATCCCCGGGACTTCCTAACAATGAGCAGTTCTTC. Using reference TRBV28 and TRBJ2-1 for the parts outside the CDR3, the full variable domain is DVKVTQSSRYLVKRTGEKVFLECVQDMDHENMFWYRQDPGLGLRLIYFSYDVKMKEKGDIPEGYSVSREKKERFSLILESASTNQTSMYLCASRSPGLPNNEQFFGPGTRLTVL.